The 16 T cell receptor beta chains reported below all come from one sample, sequenced in a study of blood T cell repertoires in COVID-19. Here immunoSEQ multiplex PCR was the method, and the copy in TCRdb shows in-frame clones only, minus some. Altogether around 150,000 clones are present, around nine tenths being singletons, with the ten largest covering 3.5% to 5.5%. Sequenced material: peripheral blood. The source is a woman aged 40 to 50 with acute or convalescent COVID-19.

The gene calls are TRBV3-1 (or the pseudogene TRBV3-2) and TRBJ1-4; 7 positions match TRBD1. The CDR3 has 14 amino acids. Trimming at V came to 5 bases and at J to 1 base, leaving 1 base not matched to a gene. CDR1 and CDR2 (germline): LGHDT, YNNKEL (reference sequence). CDR3 protein: CASSYRGTNEKLFF. The CDR3, as DNA: TGTGCCAGCAGCTACAGGGGAACTAATGAAAAACTGTTTTTT.

V and J are TRBV4-1 and TRBJ1-1; TRBD1 might be the D (5 bases). Per the germline V gene, CDR1 is MGHRA and CDR2 is YSYEKL. With 0 bases removed from V and 0 bases from J, the gap between germline ends came to 17 bases. CDR3 size: 18 residues. This chain's CDR3 is CASSQDLGQGRMNTEAFF. The CDR3 bases are TGCGCCAGCAGCCAAGATCTAGGGCAGGGCCGTATGAACACTGAAGCTTTCTTT.

The gene calls are TRBV7-9 and TRBJ1-1; 7 positions match TRBD1. Trimming took 1 base from V and 12 from J; bases not matched to a gene: 5. Germline V gives CDR1 SEHNR, CDR2 FQNEAQ (reference sequence). The CDR3 is made up of 12 amino acids. The chain's CDR3 is CASSLVDRETFF. CDR3 bases: TGTGCCAGCAGCTTAGTAGACAGGGAAACTTTCTTT.

The CDR3 DNA sequence: TGTGCCAGCAGTTCCGGGACAGGGAGGGAAAAACTGTTTTTT. It translates to CASSSGTGREKLFF. The chain combines TRBV6-5 with TRBJ1-4; 9 nucleotides line up with TRBD1. From germline, CDR1 is MNHEY and CDR2 SVGAGI. The trim removed 4 bases at V and 8 bases at J, leaving 5 bases unmatched. This CDR3 has 14 amino acids.

The V gene is TRBV6-1, the J gene TRBJ2-7; 8 bases fit TRBD1. The V and J ends lost 3 bases and 5 bases, in that order; junction bases with no gene match: 6. The CDR3 spans 14 residues. The germline CDR1 and CDR2 sequences are MNHNS and SASEGT. The CDR3 DNA reads as TGTGCCAGCAGTGAGACGGACAGGGCGGACGAGCAGTACTTC. This codes for CASSETDRADEQYF.

This clone was detected once. The chain is built from TRBV7-9 and TRBJ2-1; TRBD2 is a possible D gene (6 bases). Germline V CDR1 and CDR2: SEHNR, FQNEAQ (reference sequence). V dropped 0 bases and J dropped 8 bases, with 17 bases sitting between them. The CDR3 covers 16 residues. This CDR3 reads CASSLAQMRDGDEQFF. CDR3 bases: TGTGCCAGCAGCTTAGCGCAGATGCGGGATGGGGATGAGCAGTTCTTC.

About this clone itself: This sample also contains other DNA sequences that code for the same CDR3. The rearrangement links TRBV18 to TRBJ1-5; D not resolved. CDR3 size: 12 residues. Germline V gives CDR1 KGHSH, CDR2 LQKENI. The V and J ends lost 6 bases and 1 base respectively, with 4 bases between them. The CDR3 is CASSPSNQPQHF. The CDR3 bases are TGTGCCAGCTCCCCGAGCAATCAGCCCCAGCATTTT.

The genes are TRBV18 and TRBJ1-1; D is ambiguous. The CDR3 totals 14 residues. Between the trimmed V and J ends, which lost 2 bases and 5 bases, there was a span of 12 bases. Per germline, CDR1 KGHSH and CDR2 LQKENI. DNA of the CDR3: TGTGCCAGCTCACCAGTAGCCCTACGAACTGAAGCTTTCTTT. Amino acids: CASSPVALRTEAFF. Combining the CDR3 with reference TRBV18 and TRBJ1-1 gives the whole variable domain NAGVMQNPRHLVRRRGQEARLRCSPMKGHSHVYWYRQLPEEGLKFMVYLQKENIIDESGMPKERFSAEFPKEGPSILRIQQVVRGDSAAYFCASSPVALRTEAFFGQGTRLTVV.

The gene calls are TRBV6-5 and TRBJ1-2, with D possibly TRBD1 on 5 matching bases. Germline values: CDR1 MNHEY, CDR2 SVGAGI. Trimming left V 1 base short and J 2 bases short, with 14 bases between. The CDR3 totals 16 residues. The CDR3 nucleotides read TGTGCCAGCAGTTACTTCAGGGCCGCGACCAACTATGGCTACACCTTC. Its translation: CASSYFRAATNYGYTF.

The V call is TRBV15, the J call TRBJ2-3, with a weak D call TRBD2 (6 bases). The CDR3 consists of 15 residues. CDR1 is LNHNV and CDR2 is YYDKDF in the germline V gene (reference sequence). Trimming took 5 bases from V and 2 from J, leaving 14 bases between them. The DNA of the CDR3 is TGTGCCACCAGCGGTAGCGGACACTACACAGATACGCAGTATTTT. Translated, it gives CATSGSGHYTDTQYF.

V gene TRBV5-1 combines with J gene TRBJ2-2, with 15 bases fitting TRBD2. The CDR3 runs 16 residues. Germline-derived CDR1 and CDR2 are SGHRS and YFSETQ. The junction had 6 bases not matched to a gene; V was cut back by 7 bases and J by 5 bases. The CDR3 region is CASRGLAGGSTGELFF. DNA for the CDR3: TGCGCCAGCCGCGGACTAGCGGGGGGGAGTACCGGGGAGCTGTTTTTT. Complete variable domain (other parts from reference TRBV5-1 and TRBJ2-2): KAGVTQTPRYLIKTRGQQVTLSCSPISGHRSVSWYQQTPGQGLQFLFEYFSETQRNKGNFPGRFSGRQFSNSRSEMNVSTLELGDSALYLCASRGLAGGSTGELFFGEGSRLTVL.

The V call is TRBV28, the J call TRBJ2-1, with D maybe TRBD2 (7 bases). The CDR3 has 17 residues. The germline CDR1 and CDR2 sequences are MDHEN and SYDVKM. Deletions cut 3 bases from V and 5 bases from J, with 20 bases between. CDR3 sequence: CASSFRNGGLSDNEQFF. As DNA, the CDR3 is TGTGCCAGCAGTTTCCGCAACGGGGGGCTAAGCGACAATGAGCAGTTCTTC.

This clone appeared a few times. The gene calls are TRBV9 and TRBJ2-7, with a possible D match to TRBD2 (6 bases). Germline lookup yields CDR1 SGDLS and CDR2 YYNGEE. V lost 0 bases and J lost 7, with 8 bases in between. The CDR3 is 12 residues long. In nucleotides, the CDR3 is TGTGCCAGCAGCGTAGGAGGAGGGGAGCAGTACTTC. The encoded protein is CASSVGGGEQYF.

The chain combines TRBV2 with TRBJ2-7, with D perhaps TRBD1 (6 bases). Germline-derived CDR1 and CDR2 are SNHLY and FYNNEI. The ends were cut back, 4 bases at V and 10 bases at J, with 17 bases in the middle. This CDR3 comprises 13 residues. The CDR3 nucleotides read TGTGCCAGCAGTGGAACCAACAGGGTCGTACAGTACTTC. It yields the protein CASSGTNRVVQYF.

This clone was counted a single time. V gene TRBV25-1 combines with J gene TRBJ2-3, with D possibly TRBD1 on 6 matching bases. From germline, CDR1 is MGHDK and CDR2 SYGVNS. The CDR3 extends over 15 amino acids. The V and J ends lost 1 base and 7 bases respectively, with 15 bases between them. The CDR3 is CASSESKSRGHTQYF. The CDR3 DNA reads as TGTGCCAGCAGTGAATCCAAGAGCAGGGGCCATACGCAGTATTTT.

This chain connects TRBV9 to TRBJ1-6; D might be TRBD1 (6 bases). V gave up 0 bases and J gave up 4 bases, with 8 bases separating them. CDR1 SGDLS and CDR2 YYNGEE come from the germline V gene. The CDR3 is made up of 15 amino acids. The CDR3 DNA reads TGTGCCAGCAGCGTAGTGGACAGTTATAATTCACCCCTCCACTTT. This translates into CASSVVDSYNSPLHF.